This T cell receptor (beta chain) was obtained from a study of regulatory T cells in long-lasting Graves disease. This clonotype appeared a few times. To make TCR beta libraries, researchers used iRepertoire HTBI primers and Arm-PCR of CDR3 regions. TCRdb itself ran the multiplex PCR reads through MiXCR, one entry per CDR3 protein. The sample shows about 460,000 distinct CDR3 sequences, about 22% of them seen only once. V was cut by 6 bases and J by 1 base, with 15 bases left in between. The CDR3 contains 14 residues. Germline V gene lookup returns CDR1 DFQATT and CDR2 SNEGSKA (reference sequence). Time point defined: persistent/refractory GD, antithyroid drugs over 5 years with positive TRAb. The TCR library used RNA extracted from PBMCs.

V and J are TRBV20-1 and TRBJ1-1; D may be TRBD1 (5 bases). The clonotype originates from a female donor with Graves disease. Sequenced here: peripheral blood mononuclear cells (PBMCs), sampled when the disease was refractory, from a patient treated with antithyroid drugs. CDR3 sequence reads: CSALITGTNTEAFF. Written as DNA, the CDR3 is TGCAGTGCCCTTATTACCGGGACGAACACTGAAGCTTTCTTT.